This TCR beta chain was recovered during a study of beta chain features in type 1 diabetes. The CDR3 runs to 15 residues. Germline CDR1 SGHDT, CDR2 YYEEEE. Trimming pared 4 bases from V and 3 bases from J, leaving 14 bases between. In its sample, this clone was seen a few times. Its antigen is unknown. On average, the one heparinised blood draw given by each donor was around 110 mL. Purity (above 95%) was reached by all sorted populations. Overall study findings and caveats: When cDNA is sequenced, cells with high TCR expression could be over-represented. TCRB CDR3s from Type 1 diabetes patients were moderately but significantly shorter in all four CD4+ subsets.

Reverse transcription of all isolated RNA meant that expressed TCRB transcripts were sequenced. An average of about 3.57 million reads was obtained for naive, central memory and regulatory T cell samples. Here immunoSEQ multiplex PCR was the method, and the copy in TCRdb shows in-frame clones only, minus some. Of under 350,000 clones in the sample, approximately 15% are singletons; the top ten hold 0.015% to 0.02%. The clonotype originates from a man aged 30-40 years with type 1 diabetes. Specimen: naive CD4+ T cells from blood. The V and J genes are TRBV5-6 and TRBJ1-5; possibly TRBD1 for D (6 bases). CDR3 in amino acids: CASSPADRPNQPQHF. The CDR3 DNA reads as TGTGCCAGCAGCCCAGCGGACAGACCCAATCAGCCCCAGCATTTT. The full variable domain, with the rest looked up from reference TRBV5-6 and TRBJ1-5, is DAGVTQSPTHLIKTRGQQVTLRCSPKSGHDTVSWYQQALGQGPQFIFQYYEEEERQRGNFPDRFSGHQFPNYSSELNVNALLLGDSALYLCASSPADRPNQPQHFGDGTRLSIL.